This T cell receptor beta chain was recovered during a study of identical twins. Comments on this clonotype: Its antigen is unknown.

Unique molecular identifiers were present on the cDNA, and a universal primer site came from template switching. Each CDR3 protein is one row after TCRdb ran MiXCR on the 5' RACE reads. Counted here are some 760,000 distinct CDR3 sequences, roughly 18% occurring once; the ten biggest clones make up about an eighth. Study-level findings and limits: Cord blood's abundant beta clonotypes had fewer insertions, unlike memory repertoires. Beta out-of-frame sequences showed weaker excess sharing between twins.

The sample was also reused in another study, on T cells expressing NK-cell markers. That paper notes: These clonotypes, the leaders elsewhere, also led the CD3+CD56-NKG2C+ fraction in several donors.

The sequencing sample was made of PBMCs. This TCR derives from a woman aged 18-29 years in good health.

CDR3 residues: CASSADSSGETQYF. The CDR3 coding sequence is TGCGCCAGCAGCGCCGACAGCTCTGGAGAGACCCAGTACTTC. The chain joins TRBV5-1 to TRBJ2-5; maybe TRBD1 (5 bases). Trimming took 4 bases from V and 4 from J, leaving 14 bases between them. The CDR3 runs to 14 residues. Germline values: CDR1 SGHRS, CDR2 YFSETQ.